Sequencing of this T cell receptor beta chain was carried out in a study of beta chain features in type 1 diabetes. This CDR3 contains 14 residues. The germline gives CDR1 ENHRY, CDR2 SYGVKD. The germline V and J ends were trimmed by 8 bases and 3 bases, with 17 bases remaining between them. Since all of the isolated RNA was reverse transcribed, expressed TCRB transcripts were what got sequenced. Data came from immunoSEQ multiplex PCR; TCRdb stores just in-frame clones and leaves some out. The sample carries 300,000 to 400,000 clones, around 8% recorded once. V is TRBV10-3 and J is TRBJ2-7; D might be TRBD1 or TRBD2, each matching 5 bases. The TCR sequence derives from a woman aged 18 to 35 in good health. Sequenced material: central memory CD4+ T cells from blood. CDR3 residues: CAISFGAGLYEQYF. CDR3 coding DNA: TGTGCCATCTCTTTCGGGGCAGGACTCTACGAGCAGTACTTC.